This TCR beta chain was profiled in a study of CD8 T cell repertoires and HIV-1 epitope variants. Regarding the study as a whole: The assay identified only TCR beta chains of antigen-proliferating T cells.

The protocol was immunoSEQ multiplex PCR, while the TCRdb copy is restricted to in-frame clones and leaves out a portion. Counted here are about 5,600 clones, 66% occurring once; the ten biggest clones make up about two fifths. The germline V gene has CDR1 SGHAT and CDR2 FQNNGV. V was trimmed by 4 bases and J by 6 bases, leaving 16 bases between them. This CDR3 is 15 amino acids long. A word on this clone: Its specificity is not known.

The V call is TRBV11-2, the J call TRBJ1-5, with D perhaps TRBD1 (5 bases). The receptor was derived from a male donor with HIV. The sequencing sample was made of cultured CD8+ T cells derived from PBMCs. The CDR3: CASSYSQGAGQPQHF. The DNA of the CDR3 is TGTGCCAGCAGCTATTCTCAAGGGGCGGGTCAGCCCCAGCATTTT. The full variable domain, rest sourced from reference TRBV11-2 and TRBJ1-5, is EAGVAQSPRYKIIEKRQSVAFWCNPISGHATLYWYQQILGQGPKLLIQFQNNGVVDDSQLPKDRFSAERLKGVDSTLKIQPAKLEDSAVYLCASSYSQGAGQPQHFGDGTRLSIL.